The source of this T cell receptor beta chain is a study of shared clonotypes between healthy human individuals. Study-wide results and caveats: Sorted-subset sequencing was shown by rarefaction to be incomplete despite large depth. A reduction in generation probabilities was seen for non-shared clonotypes relative to those shared by all four donors.

This clone came up once. What it binds is unknown. The naive CD8 subset, CD45RO-negative cells positively selected for CCR7, excluded terminally differentiated effector memory CD45RA+ cells. The authors ran the assay at deep level. Using immunoSEQ multiplex PCR, the repertoire was profiled, and TCRdb retains in-frame clones only, with some absent. The sample holds millions of clones, about 95% seen once. The sample consisted of naive CD8+ T cells sorted from blood. The TCR originated in a man younger than 35 in good health.

The CDR3 coding sequence is TGTGCCAGCAGTTACTCGCCGCAGGGGGCTGAGCAGTACTTC. Translation: CASSYSPQGAEQYF. The chain is built from TRBV6-5 and TRBJ2-7; 8 nucleotides agree with TRBD1. CDR3 length: 14 amino acids. From germline, CDR1 is MNHEY and CDR2 SVGAGI. The V and J ends lost 0 bases and 7 bases, in that order; junction bases with no gene match: 5.